These 30 T cell receptor beta chains share one sample of origin, sequenced in a study of CD8 T cells in acute hepatitis C reinfection. Sequencing used immunoSEQ multiplex PCR; TCRdb keeps in-frame clones, though not all of them. The data contain approximately 39,000 clones, around nine tenths of them singletons. The sample's time point: naive CD8 control sorted from an acute-time-point sample. Sequencing used naive CD8+ T cells from PBMCs. The receptors were sampled from a young man with chronic hepatitis C.

This clone was seen only once. The CDR3 nucleotides are TGTGCCAGCAGTGAAGAACGACCCGGGGCTTTCTTT. Its protein is CASSEERPGAFF. The chain recombines TRBV6-1 with TRBJ1-1, with D uncertain. CDR1 and CDR2 from the germline V gene are MNHNS and SASEGT. CDR3 length: 12 residues. Trimming took 1 base from V and 11 from J, leaving 11 bases between them.

J is TRBJ2-3 and V is TRBV7-9; D is ambiguous. The ends were cut back, 1 base at V and 6 bases at J, with 5 bases in the middle. In germline, CDR1 is SEHNR, CDR2 FQNEAQ (reference sequence). CDR3 size: 12 residues. The CDR3 DNA follows: TGTGCCAGCAGCTTAGGTCTGGATACGCAGTATTTT. Translating it yields CASSLGLDTQYF. Variable domain in full (rest from reference TRBV7-9 and TRBJ2-3): DTGVSQNPRHKITKRGQNVTFRCDPISEHNRLYWYRQTLGQGPEFLTYFQNEAQLEKSRLLSDRFSAERPKGSFSTLEIQRTEQGDSAMYLCASSLGLDTQYFGPGTRLTVL.

This clone was seen only once. This chain connects TRBV7-9 to TRBJ2-7; D gene ambiguous. Germline CDR1 and CDR2: SEHNR and FQNEAQ (reference sequence). V lost 1 base, J lost 0 bases, and 4 bases lay in between. This CDR3 is built from 13 residues. The DNA for the CDR3 is TGTGCCAGCAGCTTAGACTCCTCCTACGAGCAGTACTTC. It is translated as CASSLDSSYEQYF. The full variable domain, completed using reference TRBV7-9 and TRBJ2-7, is DTGVSQNPRHKITKRGQNVTFRCDPISEHNRLYWYRQTLGQGPEFLTYFQNEAQLEKSRLLSDRFSAERPKGSFSTLEIQRTEQGDSAMYLCASSLDSSYEQYFGPGTRLTVT.

The rearrangement links TRBV6-5 to TRBJ1-5, with a possible D match to TRBD1 (6 bases). The CDR3 is 13 residues long. Trimming took 5 bases from V and 5 from J, leaving 10 bases between them. Germline CDR1 is MNHEY and CDR2 is SVGAGI. CDR3 in DNA: TGTGCCAGCAGTAGGACAGAGTATCAGCCCCAGCATTTT. Amino acids: CASSRTEYQPQHF.

The rearrangement joins TRBV10-3 to TRBJ1-1; D perhaps matches TRBD1 (5 bases). The V gene's germline CDR1 is ENHRY and CDR2 SYGVKD. V lost 0 bases and J 3 bases, leaving 11 bases between the germline ends. The CDR3 contains 15 residues. The CDR3 protein is CAISESQGGDTEAFF. CDR3 nucleotides: TGTGCCATCAGTGAGTCCCAGGGAGGGGACACTGAAGCTTTCTTT.

The chain is built from TRBV19 and TRBJ1-2, with D possibly TRBD1 on 5 matching bases. This CDR3 has 11 residues. The germline V gene has CDR1 LNHDA and CDR2 SQIVND (reference sequence). V shed 5 bases and J shed 4 bases, with 5 bases lying between them. The CDR3 loop reads CASSDSYGYTF. The DNA of the CDR3 is TGTGCCAGTAGTGACAGCTATGGCTACACCTTC.

V and J are TRBV11-1 and TRBJ2-1, with 7 bases that match TRBD1. This CDR3 spans 11 amino acids. After removal of 4 bases from V and 15 bases from J, the junction contained 6 bases not matched to a gene. CDR1 is SGHAT, CDR2 FQDESV, per germline (reference sequence). The CDR3 region is CASSSDRVRFF. In nucleotides, the CDR3 is TGTGCCAGCAGCTCCGACAGGGTGAGGTTCTTC.

The chain recombines TRBV29-1 with TRBJ2-1; 7 bases line up with TRBD2. The trim removed 7 bases at V and 8 bases at J, leaving 17 bases unmatched. CDR3 length: 15 amino acids. Germline-derived CDR1 and CDR2 are SQVTM and ANQGSEA. The CDR3 spells CSETPTLAERDEQFF. CDR3 DNA: TGCAGCGAGACACCGACCCTAGCGGAGAGGGATGAGCAGTTCTTC.

CDR3 protein: CASSFLGRGVTGELFF. The CDR3 nucleotides read TGTGCCAGCAGCTTCCTTGGCAGGGGTGTGACCGGGGAGCTGTTTTTT. The J gene is TRBJ2-2, the V gene TRBV7-9, with D perhaps matching TRBD1 (6 bases). Deletions cut 3 bases from V and 5 bases from J, with 16 bases between. This CDR3 has 16 amino acids. Germline V lookup: CDR1 SEHNR, CDR2 FQNEAQ (reference sequence).

The DNA of the CDR3 is TGTGCCAGCAGCTTAGCGGGACATCAGCCCCAGCATTTT. It encodes CASSLAGHQPQHF. This chain links TRBV11-2 with TRBJ1-5, with a weak D call TRBD1 (5 bases). Germline CDR1 SGHAT, CDR2 FQNNGV. With 1 base removed from V and 5 bases from J, the gap between germline ends came to 6 bases. This CDR3 is 13 amino acids long.

The rearrangement joins TRBV7-6 to TRBJ2-7; no clear D. The CDR3 spans 12 residues. The V end lost 5 bases, the J end lost 3 bases, and 8 bases lay between the germline ends. Looked up from germline, CDR1 is SGHVS and CDR2 is FNYEAQ. The CDR3 nucleotides read TGTGCCAGCAGCCCATTGGGCTACGAGCAGTACTTC. Translation: CASSPLGYEQYF.

The chain couples TRBV6-5 to TRBJ2-1; 8 nucleotides match TRBD1. V lost 4 bases and J lost 4; bases outside the gene matches: 6. CDR1 and CDR2 from the germline V gene are MNHEY and SVGAGI. The CDR3 spans 15 residues. CDR3 residues: CASSSSGTGYNEQFF. The CDR3 nucleotides are TGTGCCAGCAGTTCCTCCGGGACAGGTTACAATGAGCAGTTCTTC.

The chain joins TRBV9 to TRBJ2-5; D is undetermined. Trimming shortened V by 3 bases and J by 0 bases, and 9 bases separated the two germline ends. From germline, CDR1 is SGDLS and CDR2 YYNGEE. CDR3 length: 14 residues. The CDR3 reads CASSGGGDQETQYF. CDR3 nucleotide sequence: TGTGCCAGCAGCGGCGGTGGGGACCAAGAGACCCAGTACTTC.

This chain links TRBV4-1 with TRBJ1-4; D is unresolved. Germline V lookup: CDR1 MGHRA, CDR2 YSYEKL. The CDR3 has 15 residues. The V gene lost 2 bases and the J gene lost 2 bases, with 9 bases spanning the gap. The CDR3 region has the DNA TGCGCCAGCAGCCAATTTGGGAACACTAATGAAAAACTGTTTTTT. It codes for CASSQFGNTNEKLFF.

This chain joins TRBV19 and TRBJ1-2; D might be TRBD1 (5 bases). V was pared by 3 bases and J by 3 bases, with 14 bases between. Germline CDR1 LNHDA, CDR2 SQIVND (reference sequence). The CDR3 is made up of 15 amino acids. The CDR3 region is CASSIPSGGDYGYTF. Written as DNA, the CDR3 is TGTGCCAGTAGTATTCCCAGCGGGGGAGACTATGGCTACACCTTC.

The J gene is TRBJ2-6, the V gene TRBV13; 10 bases are shared with TRBD1. V shed 4 bases, J shed 0 bases, and the junction held 9 bases outside the gene matches. This CDR3 contains 19 residues. CDR1 and CDR2 (germline): PRHDT, FYEKMQ (reference sequence). The CDR3 sequence: CASSSSGQGGLSGANVLTF. The CDR3 region has the DNA TGTGCCAGCAGCTCTAGCGGACAGGGGGGTCTCTCTGGGGCCAACGTCCTGACTTTC.

The V gene is TRBV5-4, the J gene TRBJ2-7, with TRBD1 as a possible D gene (6 bases). V was pared by 4 bases and J by 2 bases, with 13 bases between. The length of the CDR3 is 14 residues. Germline assignment: CDR1 SGHNT and CDR2 YYREEE (reference sequence). This CDR3 reads CASSDTGMTYEQYF. The CDR3 nucleotides read TGTGCCAGCAGCGATACAGGGATGACCTACGAGCAGTACTTC.

This CDR3 is CASSALLGGTYNEQFF. The CDR3, as DNA: TGTGCCAGTAGTGCGCTACTAGGAGGGACCTACAATGAGCAGTTCTTC. The gene calls are TRBV19 and TRBJ2-1; perhaps TRBD2 as D (6 bases). This CDR3 is 16 amino acids long. Deletions cut 5 bases from V and 2 bases from J, with 16 bases between. The germline V gene has CDR1 LNHDA and CDR2 SQIVND (reference sequence).

This chain joins TRBV2 and TRBJ1-2; D gene unclear. There are 10 residues in the CDR3. Germline V CDR1 and CDR2: SNHLY, FYNNEI. V lost 8 bases to trimming and J lost 8 bases, with 9 bases between them. The CDR3 protein is CASLLGGYTF. Written as DNA, the CDR3 is TGTGCCAGCTTGTTGGGGGGCTACACCTTC.

The gene calls are TRBV14 and TRBJ1-5, with D possibly matching TRBD1 (5 bases). CDR1 is SGHDN and CDR2 is FVKESK in the germline V gene. The CDR3 has 12 amino acids. V was shortened by 1 base and J by 8 bases, with 6 bases between the two germline ends. In DNA form, the CDR3 reads TGTGCCAGCAGCCAAGCAGGGAAGCCCCAGCATTTT. It yields the protein CASSQAGKPQHF. Full variable domain (remainder filled in from reference TRBV14 and TRBJ1-5): EAGVTQFPSHSVIEKGQTVTLRCDPISGHDNLYWYRRVMGKEIKFLLHFVKESKQDESGMPNNRFLAERTGGTYSTLKVQPAELEDSGVYFCASSQAGKPQHFGDGTRLSIL.

The V call is TRBV19, the J call TRBJ1-3, with D uncertain. The CDR3 totals 13 residues. V was trimmed by 7 bases and J by 0 bases, leaving 7 bases between them. Germline CDR1 LNHDA, CDR2 SQIVND (reference sequence). In DNA form, the CDR3 reads TGTGCCAGTATCGGTAGCTCTGGAAACACCATATATTTT. Translating it yields CASIGSSGNTIYF.

This sequence joins TRBV27 and TRBJ2-7; D unclear. The CDR3 covers 13 residues. V dropped 5 bases and J dropped 0 bases, with 8 bases sitting between them. Germline V gene lookup returns CDR1 MNHEY and CDR2 SMNVEV (reference sequence). CDR3 nucleotides: TGTGCCAGCAGTCCCTCCACCTCCTACGAGCAGTACTTC. Protein product: CASSPSTSYEQYF.

The V and J genes are TRBV6-6 and TRBJ2-1; perhaps TRBD2 as D (5 bases). Germline lookup yields CDR1 MNHNY and CDR2 SVGAGI (reference sequence). The CDR3 is 14 amino acids. V was shortened by 5 bases and J by 0 bases, with 8 bases between the two germline ends. The CDR3 here is CASSLANSYNEQFF. CDR3 bases: TGTGCCAGCAGTCTAGCCAACTCCTACAATGAGCAGTTCTTC.

The chain joins TRBV25-1 to TRBJ1-2; D is perhaps TRBD1 (6 bases). The CDR3 sequence is 9 residues long. Germline CDR1 MGHDK, CDR2 SYGVNS. The chain's CDR3 is CTYRDGYTF. The CDR3 bases are TGTACCTACAGGGACGGCTACACCTTC.

This chain uses TRBV5-1 with TRBJ2-1, with D possibly being TRBD1 (6 bases). Germline values: CDR1 SGHRS, CDR2 YFSETQ. V lost 0 bases and J lost 4, with 11 bases in between. This CDR3 contains 15 residues. CDR3 DNA sequence: TGCGCCAGCAGCTTGGCAGGGGCAATATACAATGAGCAGTTCTTC. Amino acid sequence: CASSLAGAIYNEQFF. The variable domain in full, completed from reference TRBV5-1 and TRBJ2-1, reads KAGVTQTPRYLIKTRGQQVTLSCSPISGHRSVSWYQQTPGQGLQFLFEYFSETQRNKGNFPGRFSGRQFSNSRSEMNVSTLELGDSALYLCASSLAGAIYNEQFFGPGTRLTVL.

V usage is TRBV6-1 and J usage is TRBJ2-7, with D perhaps matching TRBD1 or TRBD2 (5 bases each). The CDR3 consists of 14 residues. Looked up from germline, CDR1 is MNHNS and CDR2 is SASEGT. Trimming took 4 bases from V and 3 from J, leaving 13 bases between them. In DNA form, the CDR3 reads TGTGCCAGCAGTGTGGGGGTCTATGGCTACGAGCAGTACTTC. This codes for CASSVGVYGYEQYF.

The table lists this clone with a count of one. The chain combines TRBV29-1 with TRBJ2-1; tentative D call: TRBD2 (5 bases). The ends were cut back, 2 bases at V and 3 bases at J, with 11 bases in the middle. Per germline, CDR1 SQVTM and CDR2 ANQGSEA. The CDR3 extends over 14 amino acids. This CDR3 is CSVESQEDYNEQFF. The CDR3 DNA sequence: TGCAGCGTTGAAAGCCAGGAGGACTACAATGAGCAGTTCTTC.

This clone was observed a single time. The V and J genes are TRBV2 and TRBJ1-1; a weak D match, TRBD1 (5 bases). CDR1 is SNHLY, CDR2 FYNNEI, per germline. The CDR3 length is 17 residues. V shed 2 bases and J shed 2 bases, with 18 bases lying between them. The CDR3 protein is CASSENLVLGGNTEAFF. In DNA, the CDR3 is TGTGCCAGCAGTGAAAACCTGGTTTTGGGGGGAAACACTGAAGCTTTCTTT.

The chain uses TRBV10-3 and TRBJ2-7; D ambiguous. V lost 0 bases and J 0 bases, leaving 6 bases between the germline ends. The CDR3 spans 14 residues. From germline, CDR1 is ENHRY and CDR2 SYGVKD. The CDR3 reads CAISESRNSYEQYF. The CDR3 bases are TGTGCCATCAGTGAGTCGCGGAACTCCTACGAGCAGTACTTC.

The chain recombines TRBV7-2 with TRBJ2-3, with 7 bases matching TRBD1. The CDR3 length is 15 residues. Unmatched junction bases numbered 6, after V lost 4 bases and J lost 2 bases. The germline V gene encodes CDR1 SGHTA and CDR2 FQGNSA. CDR3 amino acids: CASSSTGALTDTQYF. In DNA form, the CDR3 reads TGTGCCAGCAGCTCCACAGGGGCCCTCACAGATACGCAGTATTTT.